Included here is one T cell receptor (beta chain) sequence, with context. What it binds is not known. This sample stems from a study of T cell repertoires in cytomegalovirus infection. Study-wide points: HLA-C-restricted CMV clonotypes gave the most frequent clonotype in two of eight donors.

TCRdb fed the reads into MiXCR, producing one record per CDR3 protein. This table holds 600,000 to 700,000 distinct CDR3 sequences, 30% to 35% found once. Trimming pared 0 bases from V and 1 base from J, leaving 10 bases between. The CDR3 spans 17 residues. Germline V lookup: CDR1 MNHEY, CDR2 SMNVEV (reference sequence). Sequenced material: cultured PBMCs, taken from culture after CMV antigen stimulation. This TCR derives from a human donor in good health (CMV status not recorded). Some clones in this sample may be carry-over from other donors' samples. The chain uses TRBV27 and TRBJ1-6; D is ambiguous. CDR3 coding DNA: TGTGCCAGCAGTTTATCTTCTGAGGGATCCTATAATTCACCCCTCCACTTT. Amino acid sequence: CASSLSSEGSYNSPLHF.